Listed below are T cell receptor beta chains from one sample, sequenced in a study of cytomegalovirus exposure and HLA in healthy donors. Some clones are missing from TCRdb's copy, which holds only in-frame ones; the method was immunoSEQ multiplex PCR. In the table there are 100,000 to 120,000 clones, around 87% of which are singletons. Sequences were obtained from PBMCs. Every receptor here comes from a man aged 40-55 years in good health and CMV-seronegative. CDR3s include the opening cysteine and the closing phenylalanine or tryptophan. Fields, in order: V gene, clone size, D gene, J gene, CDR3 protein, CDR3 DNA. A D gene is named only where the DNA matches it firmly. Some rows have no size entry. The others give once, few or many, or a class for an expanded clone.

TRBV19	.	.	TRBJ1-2	CASSSNGYTF	TGTGCCAGTAGTTCCAATGGCTACACCTTC
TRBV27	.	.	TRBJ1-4	CASSFGRGSEKLFF	TGTGCCAGCAGTTTCGGCAGGGGAAGTGAAAAACTGTTTTTT
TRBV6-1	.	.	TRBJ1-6	CASIAGRSYNSPLHF	TGTGCCAGCATAGCCGGTCGCTCCTATAATTCACCCCTCCACTTT
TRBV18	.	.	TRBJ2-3	CASSPGRTQDTDTQYF	TGTGCCAGCTCACCGGGGAGGACACAAGACACAGATACGCAGTATTTT
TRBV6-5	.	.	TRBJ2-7	CASSYGQGRDEQYF	TGTGCCAGCAGTTATGGGCAGGGGAGGGACGAGCAGTACTTC
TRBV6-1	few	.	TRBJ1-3	CASSQGNTIYF	TGTGCCAGCAGTCAGGGAAACACCATATATTTT
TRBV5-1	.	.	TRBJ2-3	CASSLVGGSHTTDTQYF	TGCGCCAGCAGCTTGGTAGGAGGGTCTCATACCACAGATACGCAGTATTTT
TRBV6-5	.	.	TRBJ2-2	CASSPAGNTGELFF	TGTGCCAGCAGCCCGGCGGGGAACACCGGGGAGCTGTTTTTT
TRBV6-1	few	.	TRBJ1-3	CASSPARGSGNTIYF	TGTGCCAGCAGCCCCGCCCGGGGATCTGGAAACACCATATATTTT
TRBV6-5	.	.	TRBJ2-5	CASSRRAGAETQYF	TGTGCCAGCAGCCGCCGGGCGGGGGCTGAGACCCAGTACTTC
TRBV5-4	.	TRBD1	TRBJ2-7	CASSPLGTGSSYEQYF	TGTGCCAGCAGCCCGCTCGGGACAGGGAGCTCCTACGAGCAGTACTTC
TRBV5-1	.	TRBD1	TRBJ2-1	CASSPGRDRGLYNEQFF	TGCGCCAGCAGCCCGGGGAGGGACAGGGGGCTGTACAATGAGCAGTTCTTC
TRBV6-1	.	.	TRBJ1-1	CASSEERYTEAFF	TGTGCCAGCAGTGAAGAGAGATATACTGAAGCTTTCTTT
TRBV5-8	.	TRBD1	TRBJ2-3	CASSLKRNRGDTQYF	TGTGCCAGCAGCCTTAAGAGGAACAGGGGAGATACGCAGTATTTT
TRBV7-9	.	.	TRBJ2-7	CASSITASPGQYF	TGTGCCAGCAGCATAACAGCTTCCCCAGGGCAGTACTTC
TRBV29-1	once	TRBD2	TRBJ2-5	CSGGRGALETQYF	TGCAGCGGCGGGCGGGGGGCCCTAGAGACCCAGTACTTC
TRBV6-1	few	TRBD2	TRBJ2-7	CASKSAGRPYEQYF	TGTGCCAGCAAATCAGCGGGACGGCCCTACGAGCAGTACTTC
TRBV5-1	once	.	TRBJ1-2	CASSLDISNYGYTF	TGCGCCAGCAGCTTGGACATTTCAAACTATGGCTACACCTTC
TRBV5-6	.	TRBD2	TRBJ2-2	CASSLYGGAETGELFF	TGTGCCAGCAGCTTGTACGGGGGGGCCGAAACCGGGGAGCTGTTTTTT
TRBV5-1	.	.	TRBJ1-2	CASSLDRASYYGYTF	TGCGCCAGCAGCTTGGACCGAGCGTCCTACTATGGCTACACCTTC
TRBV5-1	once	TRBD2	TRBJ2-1	CASSTPPGTSGAYNEQFF	TGCGCCAGCAGCACGCCACCCGGGACTAGCGGGGCCTACAATGAGCAGTTCTTC
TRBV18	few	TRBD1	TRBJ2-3	CASSPTGVGTDTQYF	TGTGCCAGCTCACCCACAGGGGTGGGCACAGATACGCAGTATTTT
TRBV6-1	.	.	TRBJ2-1	CASTLSQGPYNEQFF	TGTGCCAGCACCCTGAGTCAGGGGCCCTACAATGAGCAGTTCTTC
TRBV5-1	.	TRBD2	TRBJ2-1	CASSLIWAGGRDEQFF	TGCGCCAGCAGCTTGATTTGGGCGGGGGGGCGAGATGAGCAGTTCTTC
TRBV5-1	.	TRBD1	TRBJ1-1	CASSSGKGAGSTEAFF	TGCGCCAGCAGCTCCGGAAAGGGGGCTGGGAGCACTGAAGCTTTCTTT
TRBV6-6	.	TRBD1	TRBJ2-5	CASSPPRDRQETQYF	TGTGCCAGCAGCCCCCCCCGGGACAGACAAGAGACCCAGTACTTC
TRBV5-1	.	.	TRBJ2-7	CASGDISSYEQYF	TGCGCCAGCGGGGACATTTCATCCTACGAGCAGTACTTC
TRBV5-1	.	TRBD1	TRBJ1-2	CASTPGTGDGYTF	TGCGCCAGCACCCCCGGGACAGGGGATGGCTACACCTTC
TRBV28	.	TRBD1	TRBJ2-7	CASIRGQGINEQYF	TGTGCCAGCATTAGGGGACAGGGGATCAACGAGCAGTACTTC
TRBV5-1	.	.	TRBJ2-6	CASSPVGGSGANVLTF	TGCGCCAGCAGCCCCGTAGGGGGATCTGGGGCCAACGTCCTGACTTTC
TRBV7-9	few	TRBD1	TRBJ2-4	CASSYQPGQGDSFQYF	TGTGCCAGCAGCTATCAGCCGGGACAGGGAGACTCATTTCAGTACTTC
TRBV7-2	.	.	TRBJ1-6	CASSLDSHNSPLHF	TGTGCCAGCAGCTTAGACAGCCATAATTCACCCCTCCACTTT
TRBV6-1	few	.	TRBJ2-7	CASSEARVARSYEQYF	TGTGCCAGCAGTGAAGCGCGGGTAGCACGATCCTACGAGCAGTACTTC
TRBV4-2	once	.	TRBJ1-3	CASSQGDSYSGNTIYF	TGTGCCAGCAGCCAGGGGGACTCCTACTCTGGAAACACCATATATTTT
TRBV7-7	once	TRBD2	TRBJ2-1	CASSLVAGGYNEQFF	TGTGCCAGCAGCTTAGTGGCGGGGGGTTACAATGAGCAGTTCTTC
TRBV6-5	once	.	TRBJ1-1	CASIPPGPGTEAFF	TGTGCCAGCATCCCACCGGGTCCGGGCACTGAAGCTTTCTTT
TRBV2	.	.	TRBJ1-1	CASSDRDMNTEAFF	TGTGCCAGCAGTGATCGGGACATGAACACTGAAGCTTTCTTT
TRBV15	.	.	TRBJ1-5	CATSRDRGRKGNQPQHF	TGTGCCACCAGCAGAGATAGAGGGAGGAAGGGCAATCAGCCCCAGCATTTT
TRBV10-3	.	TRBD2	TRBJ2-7	CAITSPSGGVYEQYF	TGTGCCATAACTAGCCCAAGCGGGGGCGTCTACGAGCAGTACTTC
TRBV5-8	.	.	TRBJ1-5	CASSLSESSAQHF	TGTGCCAGCAGCTTATCGGAGAGTTCGGCCCAGCATTTT
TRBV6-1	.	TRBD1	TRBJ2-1	CASSALTGSSYNEQFF	TGTGCCAGCAGTGCCCTGACAGGGAGCTCCTACAATGAGCAGTTCTTC
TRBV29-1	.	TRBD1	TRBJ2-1	CSGRQGQTEQFF	TGCAGCGGCCGACAGGGACAAACCGAGCAGTTCTTC
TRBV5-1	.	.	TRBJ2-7	CASSPRGRGIYEQYF	TGCGCCAGCAGCCCCCGGGGGCGGGGGATCTACGAGCAGTACTTC
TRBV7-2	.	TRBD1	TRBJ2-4	CASSLNGQGVNIQYF	TGTGCCAGCAGCTTAAACGGACAGGGGGTAAACATTCAGTACTTC
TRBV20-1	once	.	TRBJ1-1	CSARGQTEAFF	TGCAGTGCTAGGGGGCAGACTGAAGCTTTCTTT
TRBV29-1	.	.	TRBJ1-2	CSVGGTYGYTF	TGCAGCGTCGGGGGGACCTATGGCTACACCTTC